A single T cell receptor (beta chain) is shown here with its context. Antigen unknown. This entry is derived from a study of radiation and T cells in renal cell carcinoma. Specified time point: blood 4 weeks post-SBRT, at nephrectomy. Treatment denoted: 15 Gy SBRT to primary tumor, nephrectomy 4 weeks later. Sequencing was performed with immunoSEQ multiplex PCR; in TCRdb, only in-frame clones are kept and a portion is missing. The table shows fewer than 200,000 clones, with 88% occurring only once. Trimming stripped 1 base from V and 0 bases from J, with 10 bases between. Germline CDR1 reads MNHNS; CDR2 reads SASEGT. The CDR3 consists of 16 residues. Regarding the study as a whole: In blood, top tumor clones expanded by 2 weeks, shrinking by 4.

This chain links TRBV6-1 with TRBJ1-3; possibly TRBD1 for D (5 bases). The starting material was blood, obtained from a patient whose treatment included radiotherapy and nephrectomy. The sequence was collected from a woman in her 50s with renal cell carcinoma. The DNA of the CDR3 is TGTGCCAGCAGTGAAGACGGGGACTACTCTGGAAACACCATATATTTT. As protein: CASSEDGDYSGNTIYF.